The 29 T cell receptor beta chains below come from one sample, sequenced in a study of shared clonotypes between healthy human individuals. Assay: immunoSEQ multiplex PCR; the TCRdb copy retains only in-frame clones and omits some. The data contain about 2.4 million clones, 80% to 95% of them singletons. The sample comprised naive CD4+ T cells from PBMCs. The subset is: CD45RA+ positively selected. Every receptor here comes from a man aged 18 to 29 in good health. Some clones in this sample may be carry-over from other donors' samples.

This chain joins TRBV4-1 and TRBJ2-1; unclear D gene. Trimming pared 4 bases from V and 7 bases from J, leaving 20 bases between. Germline V gene lookup returns CDR1 MGHRA and CDR2 YSYEKL. The CDR3 contains 16 residues. The CDR3 here is CASSRPTADSTNEQFF. Here the CDR3 DNA reads TGCGCCAGCAGCCGCCCTACCGCCGACTCTACTAATGAGCAGTTCTTC.

V usage is TRBV5-5 and J usage is TRBJ1-1, with D unresolved. CDR1 and CDR2 from the germline V gene are SGHKS and YYEKEE (reference sequence). Deletions cut 1 base from V and 1 base from J, with 5 bases between. This CDR3 is built from 13 residues. The CDR3 coding sequence is TGTGCCAGCAGCTTGATCGAGAACACTGAAGCTTTCTTT. Amino acids: CASSLIENTEAFF.

The chain carries TRBV7-3 and TRBJ2-6; tentatively, D is TRBD1 or TRBD2 (5 bases each). The V and J ends lost 5 bases and 2 bases respectively, with 10 bases between them. CDR1 and CDR2 from the germline V gene are SGHTA and FQGTGA. The length of the CDR3 is 15 residues. The CDR3 DNA follows: TGTGCCAGCAGCCCGGGGCGGGCTGGGGCCAACGTCCTGACTTTC. Protein: CASSPGRAGANVLTF.

Of note for this clone: Other DNA sequences in the same sample also yield this CDR3. The V gene is TRBV9, the J gene TRBJ1-1; D call uncertain. Germline V gives CDR1 SGDLS, CDR2 YYNGEE. The V end was cut by 0 bases, the J end by 5 bases, with 8 bases between. The CDR3 covers 13 residues. The CDR3 bases are TGTGCCAGCAGCGTAGATAGTCGTACTGAAGCTTTCTTT. This encodes CASSVDSRTEAFF. Full variable domain (rest looked up from reference TRBV9 and TRBJ1-1): DSGVTQTPKHLITATGQRVTLRCSPRSGDLSVYWYQQSLDQGLQFLIQYYNGEERAKGNILERFSAQQFPDLHSELNLSSLELGDSALYFCASSVDSRTEAFFGQGTRLTVV.

V gene TRBV6-5 combines with J gene TRBJ2-2; TRBD2 matches 8 bases. CDR1 and CDR2 from the germline V gene are MNHEY and SVGAGI. Losses at the gene ends were 8 bases for V and 4 bases for J; bases not matched to a gene: 3. The CDR3 consists of 13 residues. Written as DNA, the CDR3 is TGTGCCAGCCGGGGGGGGTTCACCGGGGAGCTGTTTTTT. Its protein product is CASRGGFTGELFF.

The chain links TRBV7-6 to TRBJ2-5; no clear D gene. The V end was cut by 0 bases, the J end by 0 bases, with 11 bases between. The CDR3 length is 16 residues. Germline CDR1 is SGHVS and CDR2 is FNYEAQ. The CDR3 loop reads CASSLAGPLNQETQYF. The CDR3 DNA reads as TGTGCCAGCAGCTTAGCGGGTCCCCTAAACCAAGAGACCCAGTACTTC.

This clone was detected only once. The genes are TRBV7-2 and TRBJ2-3, with TRBD2 as a possible D gene (6 bases). V lost 5 bases, J lost 6 bases, and 15 bases lay in between. Germline V CDR1 and CDR2: SGHTA, FQGNSA. CDR3 length equals 14 residues. CDR3 sequence: CASSPRWDFDTQYF. The CDR3 coding sequence is TGTGCCAGCAGCCCTAGATGGGACTTTGATACGCAGTATTTT.

This clone was observed once. The chain couples TRBV11-3 to TRBJ1-1; D is perhaps TRBD1 (6 bases). V was clipped by 5 bases and J by 8 bases, with 15 bases between them. The V gene's germline CDR1 is SGHNT and CDR2 YENEEA. The CDR3 totals 13 residues. DNA of the CDR3: TGTGCCAGCAGCCCAGGTACAGGGACCGAAGCTTTCTTT. This encodes CASSPGTGTEAFF.

The rearrangement uses TRBV7-2 and TRBJ2-7; unclear D gene. V was clipped by 1 base and J by 1 base, with 8 bases between them. Germline loops: CDR1 SGHTA, CDR2 FQGNSA. CDR3 length: 14 residues. CDR3 in amino acids: CASSLGTWSYEQYF. In DNA, the CDR3 is TGTGCCAGCAGCTTAGGCACCTGGTCCTACGAGCAGTACTTC.

As concerns this clone: Other nucleotide sequences in the sample specify the same CDR3. The chain combines TRBV20-1 with TRBJ2-5; no clear D. The CDR3 totals 11 residues. Trimming left V 5 bases short and J 2 bases short, with 6 bases between. Germline CDR1 reads DFQATT; CDR2 reads SNEGSKA (reference sequence). The CDR3 spells CSARPQETQYF. The CDR3 region has the DNA TGCAGTGCTCGGCCACAAGAGACCCAGTACTTC.

J is TRBJ2-7 and V is TRBV20-1, with 7 bases fitting TRBD2. Germline V gene data show CDR1 as DFQATT and CDR2 as SNEGSKA (reference sequence). This CDR3 region has 11 residues. V was pared by 8 bases and J by 6 bases, with 7 bases of the junction left unmatched. The CDR3 spells CSNLGLGEQYF. CDR3 in DNA: TGCAGTAATCTTGGACTAGGCGAGCAGTACTTC.

The genes are TRBV28 and TRBJ1-2; the match to TRBD1 covers 9 bases. This CDR3 contains 18 residues. V was clipped by 1 base and J by 4 bases; unmatched bases: 13. In germline, CDR1 is MDHEN, CDR2 SYDVKM. The CDR3 nucleotides are TGTGCCAGCAGTTTATCCCGGGACAGGGTGGGGTGGGGCTATGGCTACACCTTC. As protein: CASSLSRDRVGWGYGYTF.

V usage is TRBV7-9 and J usage is TRBJ1-1; maybe TRBD1 (6 bases). Germline loops: CDR1 SEHNR, CDR2 FQNEAQ (reference sequence). V was clipped by 4 bases and J by 5 bases, with 11 bases between them. The CDR3 is 13 amino acids. CDR3 residues: CASSWTERTEAFF. The CDR3 DNA is TGTGCCAGCAGCTGGACAGAGAGGACTGAAGCTTTCTTT.

V and J are TRBV18 and TRBJ2-7, with 12 bases lining up with TRBD2. Germline values: CDR1 KGHSH, CDR2 LQKENI. This CDR3 has 15 residues. V gave up 6 bases and J gave up 3 bases; unmatched junction bases: 6. Here the CDR3 DNA reads TGTGCCAGCTCCGCGCTAGCGGGAGGGTTCTACGAGCAGTACTTC. Translated: CASSALAGGFYEQYF.

The chain combines TRBV19 with TRBJ1-3, with D maybe TRBD1 (6 bases). The germline V and J ends were trimmed by 4 bases and 2 bases, with 12 bases remaining between them. The germline V gene encodes CDR1 LNHDA and CDR2 SQIVND (reference sequence). This CDR3 contains 15 residues. DNA of the CDR3: TGTGCCAGTAGTAACAGGGACTTCGCTGGAAACACCATATATTTT. Translated, it gives CASSNRDFAGNTIYF.

With regard to this clone: The sample contains more than one DNA sequence encoding this CDR3. This sequence joins TRBV30 and TRBJ2-5; the D is unclear. The CDR3 sequence is 13 residues long. V was clipped by 0 bases and J by 5 bases, with 10 bases between them. CDR1 GTSNPN and CDR2 SVGIG come from the germline V gene (reference sequence). The CDR3 region has the DNA TGTGCCTGGAGTGTAACGTCCAGGGAGACCCAGTACTTC. Translation: CAWSVTSRETQYF. Combining the CDR3 with reference TRBV30 and TRBJ2-5 gives the whole variable domain SQTIHQWPATLVQPVGSPLSLECTVEGTSNPNLYWYRQAAGRGLQLLFYSVGIGQISSEVPQNLSASRPQDRQFILSSKKLLLSDSGFYLCAWSVTSRETQYFGPGTRLLVL.

V usage is TRBV5-5 and J usage is TRBJ2-3; TRBD2 is a possible D gene (5 bases). The CDR3 covers 13 residues. V was clipped by 3 bases and J by 8 bases, with 13 bases between them. Germline CDR1 is SGHKS and CDR2 is YYEKEE (reference sequence). The chain's CDR3 is CASSSLDSGTQYF. CDR3 coding DNA: TGTGCCAGCAGCTCCTTGGACTCGGGTACGCAGTATTTT.

This chain joins TRBV5-1 and TRBJ2-1; 13 nucleotides match TRBD2. Losses at the gene ends were 3 bases for V and 8 bases for J; bases not matched to a gene: 14. Per germline, CDR1 SGHRS and CDR2 YFSETQ. The CDR3 extends over 18 amino acids. CDR3 sequence reads: CASSSPKQTSGRSHEQFF. The CDR3 DNA reads as TGCGCCAGCAGCTCCCCCAAACAGACTAGCGGGAGGTCCCATGAGCAGTTCTTC. Full variable domain (outside the CDR3, taken from reference TRBV5-1 and TRBJ2-1): KAGVTQTPRYLIKTRGQQVTLSCSPISGHRSVSWYQQTPGQGLQFLFEYFSETQRNKGNFPGRFSGRQFSNSRSEMNVSTLELGDSALYLCASSSPKQTSGRSHEQFFGPGTRLTVL.

In the case of this clone: Additional DNA sequences in this sample encode the identical CDR3. CDR3 sequence: CASSPLGSGANVLTF. The CDR3 region has the DNA TGTGCCAGCAGCCCCCTAGGCTCTGGGGCCAACGTCCTGACTTTC. This chain connects TRBV9 to TRBJ2-6; no reliable D call. Trimming shortened V by 4 bases and J by 0 bases, and 8 bases separated the two germline ends. In germline, CDR1 is SGDLS, CDR2 YYNGEE. The CDR3 is made up of 15 amino acids.

This clone was counted only a few times. The chain is built from TRBV6-5 and TRBJ1-1; D ambiguous. V gave up 8 bases and J gave up 5 bases, with 9 bases separating them. CDR1 is MNHEY and CDR2 is SVGAGI in the germline V gene. CDR3 size: 11 residues. Here the CDR3 DNA reads TGTGCCAGCCTCGGGAGAACTGAAGCTTTCTTT. It encodes CASLGRTEAFF.

The chain recombines TRBV7-3 with TRBJ1-1, with a tentative D call TRBD1 (5 bases). V lost 1 base, J lost 7 bases, and 10 bases lay in between. The CDR3 contains 13 residues. Germline V CDR1 and CDR2: SGHTA, FQGTGA. CDR3 in DNA: TGTGCCAGCAGCTTAATACGGGGGGTTGAAGCTTTCTTT. It yields the protein CASSLIRGVEAFF.

The V gene is TRBV19, the J gene TRBJ1-1, with 9 bases fitting TRBD1. The CDR3 contains 15 residues. Germline CDR1 LNHDA, CDR2 SQIVND (reference sequence). V lost 3 bases, J lost 4 bases, and 6 bases stayed unmatched. The CDR3 loop reads CASSIGRQGVTEAFF. The CDR3 region has the DNA TGTGCCAGTAGTATCGGTAGACAGGGGGTCACTGAAGCTTTCTTT.

The chain links TRBV5-4 to TRBJ1-6; D gene ambiguous. The CDR3 is 14 residues long. Between the trimmed V and J ends, which lost 1 base and 7 bases, there was a span of 9 bases. Germline values: CDR1 SGHNT, CDR2 YYREEE (reference sequence). DNA of the CDR3: TGTGCCAGCAGCTTGCGGGGTACCAATTCACCCCTCCACTTT. Amino acids: CASSLRGTNSPLHF.

CDR3 bases: TGTGCCAGCAGGCCAGGGAGGAACGAGCAGTACTTC. Protein: CASRPGRNEQYF. This chain connects TRBV28 to TRBJ2-7, with D perhaps matching TRBD2 (6 bases). V was trimmed by 6 bases and J by 5 bases, leaving 11 bases between them. Germline lookup yields CDR1 MDHEN and CDR2 SYDVKM. CDR3 size: 12 residues.

V usage is TRBV2 and J usage is TRBJ1-5; TRBD1 aligns across 8 bases. The CDR3 is 13 amino acids. CDR1 and CDR2 from the germline V gene are SNHLY and FYNNEI. The V gene end was trimmed by 6 bases and the J gene end by 5 bases; junction bases not matched to a gene: 3. The CDR3 protein is CASRGQVDQPQHF. The DNA of the CDR3 is TGTGCCAGCAGGGGACAGGTGGATCAGCCCCAGCATTTT. Full variable domain (missing parts from reference TRBV2 and TRBJ1-5): EPEVTQTPSHQVTQMGQEVILRCVPISNHLYFYWYRQILGQKVEFLVSFYNNEISEKSEIFDDQFSVERPDGSNFTLKIRSTKLEDSAMYFCASRGQVDQPQHFGDGTRLSIL.

The chain uses TRBV6-1 and TRBJ2-2; 10 positions match TRBD2. Trimming cost V 1 base and J 1 base; bases outside gene matches: 3. The CDR3 is 17 residues long. The germline CDR1 and CDR2 sequences are MNHNS and SASEGT. The CDR3 nucleotides read TGTGCCAGCAGTGAAGGATGGACTAGCGGGAACACCGGGGAGCTGTTTTTT. Protein: CASSEGWTSGNTGELFF.

V is TRBV18 and J is TRBJ1-1; D is possibly TRBD1 (6 bases). V was clipped by 3 bases and J by 4 bases, with 15 bases between them. The CDR3 extends over 15 amino acids. Germline loops: CDR1 KGHSH, CDR2 LQKENI. This chain's CDR3 is CASSPAGGLATEAFF. The CDR3 DNA follows: TGTGCCAGCTCACCTGCGGGGGGGCTGGCCACTGAAGCTTTCTTT.

CDR3 sequence (DNA): TGTGCCAGCAGCTCTAGAGGACAGGCCAATCAGCCCCAGCATTTT. It is translated as CASSSRGQANQPQHF. This chain links TRBV27 with TRBJ1-5, with 7 bases matching TRBD1. Germline lookup yields CDR1 MNHEY and CDR2 SMNVEV (reference sequence). J gave up 3 bases and V 6 bases, and 8 bases lay outside the gene matches. CDR3 length: 15 amino acids.

This chain links TRBV19 with TRBJ2-7; D perhaps matches TRBD2 (5 bases). The CDR3 is 15 amino acids. The V and J ends lost 1 base and 2 bases respectively, with 12 bases between them. Germline V gene lookup returns CDR1 LNHDA and CDR2 SQIVND (reference sequence). As DNA, the CDR3 is TGTGCCAGTAGTATAGGTCCAGACGGGACCTACGAGCAGTACTTC. As protein: CASSIGPDGTYEQYF.